The sequence of this T cell receptor beta chain was determined in a study of blood T cell repertoires in COVID-19. Overall study: Nucleic acid was either cDNA or gDNA, and it came from T cells, B-cell-depleted T cells, or PBMCs.

The V end was cut by 2 bases, the J end by 0 bases, with 7 bases between. Germline CDR1 and CDR2: KGHDR and SFDVKD. This CDR3 contains 14 residues. Repertoires were generated with immunoSEQ multiplex PCR, while TCRdb's copy carries only in-frame clones and drops some. The table records about 120,000 clones, roughly three quarters of them present only once. The sequence derives from a human donor in a cohort sampled during active COVID-19. V and J are TRBV24-1 and TRBJ2-7; D not resolved. The sequenced sample consisted of peripheral blood. CDR3 bases: TGTGCCACCAGTGATTCCGGTTACTCCTACGAGCAGTACTTC. Amino acids: CATSDSGYSYEQYF.